The entry below describes one T cell receptor (beta chain). Its antigen is not yet known. Base qualities are missing; no much larger clone stands one base away. V is cut by 0 bases and J by 3 bases, and the space between the germline ends is 10 bases. CDR3 length: 15 amino acids, cysteine to phenylalanine. This entry keeps only the CDR3 DNA: 45 bases, framed from base 1. From the germline V gene, CDR1 is SGDLS and CDR2 is YYNGEE. Each donor gave one peripheral blood draw, averaging around 120 mL, which was collected into heparinised tubes. A BD FACSAria II and a panel including CD45RO, CCR7, CD25, CD127, CD95 and CD27 were used to sort naive, central memory, regulatory and stem cell-like memory CD4+ T cells. Every sorted population had a purity above 98%. PBMCs were isolated right away by Lymphoprep density gradient centrifugation and were stained directly, without culture. Samples were stained and sorted in pairs, with one healthy donor and one patient per experiment, so that batch effects were minimized.

The High Capacity cDNA Reverse Transcription Kit was used to reverse transcribe all of the isolated RNA, meaning that expressed TCRB transcripts were what got sequenced. Deep immunoSEQ sequencing was applied to naive, central memory and regulatory T cell samples, giving an average of approximately 3.8 million total reads per sample. Sorted cells were lysed in RLT buffer, and RNA was extracted using DNase-treated RNeasy Micro or Mini kits according to cell number. To prevent cross-contamination, every cell subset was processed on its own, while patient and healthy donor samples were processed together. The immunoSEQ multiplex PCR was used to amplify TCRB sequences from cDNA, generating 87-bp fragments that spanned the CDR3 region. Amplicons were sequenced on the Illumina HiSeq platform. In the authors' own workflow: Synthetic template baselines were used to correct PCR bias computationally, reads within Hamming distance 2 were collapsed, and singletons that could not be merged were discarded. By aligning reads against IMGT, V, D and J genes, CDR3 length, and insertions or deletions at six rearrangement sites were assigned. Within each subset, clonotype counts were normalized to the number of sorted cells before true diversity and Gini coefficients were calculated with the tcR R package. Repertoire sharing was quantified using the overlap coefficient calculated on TCRB nucleotide sequences. Out-of-frame TCRB sequences from naive cells were analyzed as a proxy for the pre-selection repertoire. Drawn from immuneACCESS, this table holds only the in-frame rearrangements with V and J called that TCRdb kept. Clones are partly lost; checked studies trace under half to an unresolved V gene and leave the rest unexplained. From that table come the V and J calls and clone size; the DNA was used to work out D and trimming. The sample profile shows approximately 160,000 clones; more than 60% of them were found once. About 0.1% of the sample is in the top ten clones.

This record belongs to a study of beta chain features in type 1 diabetes (dated by TCRdb to between 2017 and 2018). About the investigation overall: No differences in mean age, gender distribution, total cell number or subset yield were found between patients and healthy donors. In the study, TCRB repertoires of sorted circulating CD4+ T cell subsets from recently diagnosed type 1 diabetes patients were compared with those of matched healthy donors. A total of 85 million to 110 million sorted cells were examined across all samples, and RNA yield correlated strongly with the number of cells per subset. Naive and central memory subsets were obtained from all 30 or so donors, but regulatory and stem cell-like memory subsets were isolated from only 8 patients and 8 healthy donors. The paper as a whole reports these results and caveats: In all four CD4+ subsets, TCRB CDR3 length was moderately but significantly shorter in type 1 diabetes patients. Shorter templates might have been favored by PCR, but patient and control samples were amplified and corrected together, so both groups would have been affected equally by any skew. Because cDNA was sequenced instead of genomic DNA, highly expressing activated cells could be over-represented, though the groups showed no difference in activation or CD3 levels. Only small numbers of individuals were included in the HLA sub-analyses, which left unresolved whether HLA type had any influence on TCRB rearrangement. Naive, central memory and regulatory TCRB repertoires appeared more similar among patients than among healthy donors. At VDJ recombination sites, patients with type 1 diabetes made fewer insertions and deleted more nucleotides, a pattern implying thymic rearrangement abnormalities.

Recombination joined TRBV9 with TRBJ2-1; too little of a D gene remains to name it. The source of this sequence is a man aged 30 to 39 with type 1 diabetes. Sample: naive CD4+ T cells from blood. The cell subset or site label on this specimen signifies: true naive CD4+ T cells. The CDR3 protein is CASSVEGVIYNEQFF. The base sequence is TGTGCCAGCAGCGTAGAGGGCGTCATCTACAATGAGCAGTTCTTC.